Sequencing of this T cell receptor (beta chain) was carried out in a study of blood T cell repertoires in COVID-19. Looking at the study overall: Sites across the United States, Italy and Spain contributed samples from acute and convalescent COVID-19. PBMCs, B-cell-depleted T cells, or T cells provided the cDNA or gDNA that made up the material.

This clone has only one observation. The table came from immunoSEQ multiplex PCR; TCRdb's copy has only in-frame clones and leaves some out. The sample contains about 230,000 clones, more than 70% of which appear only once. The CDR3 is 14 residues long. The J segment lost 5 bases and the V segment lost 7 bases, leaving 5 bases of the junction unmatched. CDR1 LNHDA and CDR2 SQIVND come from the germline V gene (reference sequence). Specimen: PBMCs or T cells enriched from blood (not recorded which). This TCR was recovered from a woman in her forties with acute COVID-19. This rearrangement joins TRBV19 to TRBJ2-2; TRBD1 matches at 9 bases. The CDR3 loop reads CASIGTGRTGELFF. The CDR3, as DNA: TGTGCCAGTATCGGGACAGGGAGGACCGGGGAGCTGTTTTTT.